One sample yielded the 31 T cell receptor beta chains listed below, sequenced in a study of cytomegalovirus exposure and HLA in healthy donors. Assay used: immunoSEQ multiplex PCR; TCRdb lists only in-frame clones, some missing. The sample records tens of thousands of clones, about 96% being singletons. Sequencing used PBMCs. Receptors were obtained from a man younger than 35 in good health and CMV-seronegative.

The rearrangement links TRBV19 to TRBJ2-3; no clear D gene. The CDR3 consists of 17 residues. Between the trimmed V and J ends, which lost 0 bases and 2 bases, there was a span of 15 bases. Germline lookup yields CDR1 LNHDA and CDR2 SQIVND (reference sequence). In DNA, the CDR3 is TGTGCCAGTAGTATAGATCTGATTAGGAGATTCACAGATACGCAGTATTTT. Translated, it gives CASSIDLIRRFTDTQYF.

This sequence joins TRBV30 and TRBJ2-2, with 15 bases identical to TRBD2. This CDR3 region has 18 residues. With 4 bases clipped from V and 5 bases from J, the junction kept 11 bases outside the gene matches. In germline, CDR1 is GTSNPN, CDR2 SVGIG (reference sequence). CDR3 sequence: CAWTAGLAGGPKTGELFF. CDR3 sequence (DNA): TGTGCCTGGACCGCCGGACTAGCGGGAGGGCCTAAGACCGGGGAGCTGTTTTTT.

The chain recombines TRBV7-9 with TRBJ1-1, with D unresolved. The CDR3 is 13 residues long. Trimming pared 4 bases from V and 3 bases from J, leaving 9 bases between. CDR1 SEHNR and CDR2 FQNEAQ come from the germline V gene (reference sequence). CDR3 DNA: TGTGCCAGCAGCTCACGGGTGGACACTGAAGCTTTCTTT. It specifies CASSSRVDTEAFF.

The gene calls are TRBV7-9 and TRBJ2-5, with TRBD1 as a possible D gene (5 bases). The CDR3 covers 12 residues. Trimming took off 5 bases at V and 4 bases at J, with 8 bases between the two ends. Germline V gene lookup returns CDR1 SEHNR and CDR2 FQNEAQ (reference sequence). CDR3 sequence (DNA): TGTGCCAGCAGCCCAGGGCGAGAGACCCAGTACTTC. This translates into CASSPGRETQYF.

This clone was observed a handful of times. CDR3 protein: CSVATDGTEAFF. The CDR3 nucleotides read TGCAGCGTTGCGACAGACGGCACTGAAGCTTTCTTT. J is TRBJ1-1 and V is TRBV29-1; TRBD1 is a possible D gene (5 bases). Germline V lookup: CDR1 SQVTM, CDR2 ANQGSEA. V was shortened by 4 bases and J by 4 bases, with 10 bases between the two germline ends. CDR3 size: 12 residues.

The J gene is TRBJ2-7, the V gene TRBV27, with 12 bases fitting TRBD1. This CDR3 has 16 amino acids. J was trimmed by 5 bases and V by 3 bases; bases with no gene match: 8. From germline, CDR1 is MNHEY and CDR2 SMNVEV (reference sequence). CDR3 DNA sequence: TGTGCCAGCAGTTTTCGGGGGACAGGGGGCCCCCACGAGCAGTACGTC. Amino acid sequence: CASSFRGTGGPHEQYV.

V and J are TRBV27 and TRBJ2-5, with TRBD1 matching 10 bases. The CDR3 is 16 amino acids. Trimming at V came to 0 bases and at J to 2 bases, leaving 3 bases not matched to a gene. Germline assignment: CDR1 MNHEY and CDR2 SMNVEV (reference sequence). CDR3 residues: CASSLSGQGYQETQYF. The DNA for the CDR3 is TGTGCCAGCAGTTTATCGGGACAGGGGTATCAAGAGACCCAGTACTTC.

The rearrangement joins TRBV5-4 to TRBJ2-1, with TRBD2 matching 7 bases. The CDR3 is made up of 15 amino acids. V dropped 2 bases and J dropped 8; count of bases not matched to a gene: 10. The germline CDR1 and CDR2 sequences are SGHNT and YYREEE (reference sequence). The CDR3 here is CASSFKGLDFHEQFF. The CDR3 nucleotides are TGTGCCAGCAGCTTCAAAGGACTAGACTTCCATGAGCAGTTCTTC.

This clone was recorded once. The chain employs TRBV10-1 and TRBJ2-7, with D possibly being TRBD1 (5 bases). Trimming took off 0 bases at V and 3 bases at J, with 21 bases between the two ends. Germline V CDR1 and CDR2: WNHNN, SYGVQD (reference sequence). The CDR3 runs 18 residues. CDR3 sequence: CASSESAWGSSVYYEQYF. The CDR3 DNA reads as TGCGCCAGCAGTGAGTCGGCATGGGGCTCCTCGGTGTACTACGAGCAGTACTTC.

The V gene is TRBV4-1, the J gene TRBJ2-3, with TRBD2 identical over 9 bases. The trim removed 4 bases at V and 5 bases at J, leaving 7 bases unmatched. Germline loops: CDR1 MGHRA, CDR2 YSYEKL. The length of the CDR3 is 15 residues. The CDR3 spells CASSPAGGGGDTQYF. CDR3 DNA: TGCGCCAGCAGCCCAGCGGGAGGAGGCGGAGATACGCAGTATTTT.

The chain recombines TRBV6-5 with TRBJ1-3, with D possibly TRBD1 on 6 matching bases. Looked up from germline, CDR1 is MNHEY and CDR2 is SVGAGI. V was trimmed by 6 bases and J by 4 bases, leaving 16 bases between them. This CDR3 comprises 15 residues. DNA for the CDR3: TGTGCCAGCAGGAAACAGGGTACAACCGGAAACACCATATATTTT. Residues: CASRKQGTTGNTIYF.

This chain joins TRBV5-1 and TRBJ2-5; D gene unclear. CDR3 length equals 13 residues. V dropped 0 bases and J dropped 4 bases, with 7 bases sitting between them. Per the germline V gene, CDR1 is SGHRS and CDR2 is YFSETQ. The CDR3 coding sequence is TGCGCCAGCAGCTTGGACACGGGAGAGACCCAGTACTTC. The encoded protein is CASSLDTGETQYF.

The gene calls are TRBV28 and TRBJ1-2; D is ambiguous. The germline CDR1 and CDR2 sequences are MDHEN and SYDVKM. The CDR3 consists of 10 residues. V shed 5 bases and J shed 7 bases, with 5 bases lying between them. The CDR3 DNA reads as TGTGCCAGCAGTCCTCCTGGCTACACCTTC. It codes for CASSPPGYTF.

This sequence joins TRBV10-1 and TRBJ2-7; D is possibly TRBD2 (6 bases). This CDR3 is 13 amino acids long. Trimming cost V 6 bases and J 6 bases, with 15 bases left between them. Germline CDR1 reads WNHNN; CDR2 reads SYGVQD (reference sequence). The CDR3 protein is CASRSRGSVEQYV. The CDR3, as DNA: TGCGCCAGCAGGAGCCGGGGGTCGGTCGAGCAGTACGTC.

This chain uses TRBV6-4 with TRBJ1-1; tentatively, D is TRBD1 (6 bases). The CDR3 runs to 15 residues. Looked up from germline, CDR1 is MRHNA and CDR2 is SNTAGT. Trimming stripped 4 bases from V and 1 base from J, with 13 bases between. For the CDR3, the DNA is TGTGCCAGCAGTGCGTCACCGACAGGGAACACTGAAGCTTTCTTT. Protein: CASSASPTGNTEAFF.

This chain connects TRBV5-1 to TRBJ2-1, with 8 bases matching TRBD2. The CDR3 is made up of 15 amino acids. V was clipped by 0 bases and J by 8 bases; unmatched bases: 7. Per germline, CDR1 SGHRS and CDR2 YFSETQ. CDR3 residues: CASSLEGGRRDEQFF. CDR3 coding DNA: TGCGCCAGCAGCTTGGAGGGCGGGAGGAGGGATGAGCAGTTCTTC.

The chain joins TRBV5-1 to TRBJ1-1; no definite D call. Germline V gene data show CDR1 as SGHRS and CDR2 as YFSETQ. This CDR3 region has 14 residues. V was clipped by 2 bases and J by 0 bases, with 8 bases between them. CDR3 coding DNA: TGCGCCAGCAGCTTTTCGGGGATGAACACTGAAGCTTTCTTT. As protein: CASSFSGMNTEAFF.

This chain joins TRBV2 and TRBJ2-6; D is possibly TRBD2 (6 bases). Germline assignment: CDR1 SNHLY and CDR2 FYNNEI. The CDR3 runs to 17 residues. V shed 2 bases and J shed 0 bases, with 11 bases lying between them. The CDR3 sequence is CASSESAGSSGANVLTF. In nucleotides, the CDR3 is TGTGCCAGCAGTGAAAGTGCGGGGAGCTCTGGGGCCAACGTCCTGACTTTC.

The V gene is TRBV19, the J gene TRBJ1-5, with 7 bases fitting TRBD1. The germline CDR1 and CDR2 sequences are LNHDA and SQIVND (reference sequence). Trimming at V came to 8 bases and at J to 1 base, leaving 5 bases not matched to a gene. This CDR3 contains 14 residues. The CDR3 region has the DNA TGTGCCAGTCTGACAGGGAAAAGCAATCAGCCCCAGCATTTT. It is translated as CASLTGKSNQPQHF.

V is TRBV28 and J is TRBJ2-1; D may be TRBD2 (5 bases). The V end lost 7 bases, the J end lost 0 bases, and 10 bases lay between the germline ends. In germline, CDR1 is MDHEN, CDR2 SYDVKM. The CDR3 length is 14 residues. The CDR3 coding sequence is TGTGCCAGCAATGCAGCGGTCTCCTACAATGAGCAGTTCTTC. Protein sequence: CASNAAVSYNEQFF.

V is TRBV27 and J is TRBJ2-6; D unresolved. The CDR3 contains 14 residues. The V and J ends lost 6 bases and 0 bases respectively, with 6 bases between them. Germline V gene lookup returns CDR1 MNHEY and CDR2 SMNVEV (reference sequence). CDR3 region: CASRADSGANVLTF. CDR3 bases: TGTGCCAGCAGAGCCGACTCTGGGGCCAACGTCCTGACTTTC.

The V and J genes are TRBV6-5 and TRBJ2-7; possible D gene TRBD1, 6 bases. Germline CDR1 and CDR2: MNHEY and SVGAGI. Trimming took 2 bases from V and 3 from J, leaving 8 bases between them. The CDR3 is made up of 13 amino acids. Written as DNA, the CDR3 is TGTGCCAGCAGTTACCGGGACAACTACGAGCAGTACTTC. Translation: CASSYRDNYEQYF.

V is TRBV10-3 and J is TRBJ2-1, with 9 bases that match TRBD1. This CDR3 region has 13 residues. J lost 7 bases, V lost 10 bases, and 8 bases had no gene match. Germline CDR1 ENHRY, CDR2 SYGVKD. The CDR3 protein is CATRDREINEQFF. The CDR3 coding sequence is TGTGCCACCCGGGACAGGGAAATAAATGAGCAGTTCTTC.

The CDR3 here is CASSYSGSLSYNEQFF. CDR3 in DNA: TGTGCCAGCAGCTATAGCGGGAGTCTCTCCTACAATGAGCAGTTCTTC. The V gene is TRBV11-2, the J gene TRBJ2-1; the match to TRBD2 covers 9 bases. Germline V CDR1 and CDR2: SGHAT, FQNNGV. The CDR3 runs to 16 residues. V was clipped by 4 bases and J by 0 bases; unmatched bases: 4.

The chain carries TRBV28 and TRBJ2-7, with TRBD2 identical over 8 bases. Germline V gene sequence: CDR1 MDHEN, CDR2 SYDVKM. This CDR3 contains 17 residues. J gave up 0 bases and V 3 bases, and 10 bases lay outside the gene matches. In DNA, the CDR3 is TGTGCCAGCAGTTTGCTCCCCAGCGGGGGTCTCTCCTACGAGCAGTACTTC. Its translation is CASSLLPSGGLSYEQYF.

This clone was recorded only once. The rearrangement joins TRBV4-1 to TRBJ2-7; 7 bases are a match to TRBD2. Germline CDR1 reads MGHRA; CDR2 reads YSYEKL. V trimming: 3 bases; J trimming: 5 bases; junction bases outside the gene matches: 16. The CDR3 sequence is 17 residues long. The CDR3 region has the DNA TGCGCCAGCAGCCAGCTAGGAACTAGCGATCGTTTTCACGAGCAGTACTTC. This encodes CASSQLGTSDRFHEQYF.

The V and J genes are TRBV21-1 and TRBJ2-6; the D call of TRBD2 is as the table states it, not checked on the DNA. TRBV21-1 is a pseudogene segment. This CDR3 contains 12 residues. The CDR3 sequence: CANRGGANVLTF. The CDR3 nucleotides are TGTGCCAATAGAGGGGGGGCCAACGTCCTGACTTTC.

The chain couples TRBV9 to TRBJ1-4, with D uncertain. Trimming removed 1 base at V and 5 bases at J, with 6 bases between. Germline V gives CDR1 SGDLS, CDR2 YYNGEE. The CDR3 is 13 residues long. The CDR3 region is CASSVSQNEKLFF. CDR3 in DNA: TGTGCCAGCAGCGTATCCCAGAATGAAAAACTGTTTTTT.

This chain's CDR3 is CASSGLARDSQGANVLTF. CDR3 DNA sequence: TGTGCCAGCAGCGGCCTAGCACGGGATAGTCAGGGGGCCAACGTCCTGACTTTC. This chain links TRBV9 with TRBJ2-6, with D perhaps matching TRBD2 (5 bases). Trimming removed 3 bases at V and 4 bases at J, with 20 bases between. This CDR3 region has 18 residues. Germline values: CDR1 SGDLS, CDR2 YYNGEE.

The chain combines TRBV5-1 with TRBJ1-1; TRBD1 agrees at 10 bases. This CDR3 comprises 17 residues. With V trimmed by 2 bases and J by 0 bases, 7 bases remained unmatched. CDR1 is SGHRS and CDR2 is YFSETQ in the germline V gene. CDR3 sequence: CASSFTGTGVVNTEAFF. The CDR3 coding sequence is TGCGCCAGCAGCTTTACCGGGACAGGGGTTGTGAACACTGAAGCTTTCTTT.

The V gene is TRBV5-1, the J gene TRBJ2-4; 10 bases map to TRBD1. Germline trimming cut 4 bases from V and 1 base from J; bases unmatched to any gene: 2. The CDR3 length is 15 residues. Per germline, CDR1 SGHRS and CDR2 YFSETQ. CDR3 amino acids: CASSQGQGAKNIQYF. The CDR3 nucleotides read TGCGCCAGCAGCCAGGGACAGGGGGCCAAAAACATTCAGTACTTC.